Below, one TCR beta chain is given with its context. In the authors' methods: Amplifying reference gene primers gave estimates of nucleated cell counts. TCRdb keeps only in-frame clones here, not all; method: immunoSEQ multiplex PCR. V and J calls plus clone size are reproduced from that table; the DNA served to infer D and trimming. This sample has 45,000 to 60,000 clones, with around 80% found just once. The sample comes from a study of blood T cell repertoires in COVID-19. Looking at the study overall: There were acute and convalescent COVID-19 samples, and they came from the United States, Italy and Spain. The analysed material was cDNA or gDNA that came from T cells, B-cell-depleted T cells, or PBMCs.

Sequenced: peripheral blood. The sequence came from a human donor with active or convalescent COVID-19. The donor label of this sample is uncertain.

Here the CDR3 reads CASKLPDRYTEAFF. The CDR3 DNA reads TGTGCCAGTAAACTGCCAGACAGATACACTGAAGCTTTCTTT. V and J are TRBV19 and TRBJ1-1; tentatively, D is TRBD1 (5 bases). From germline, CDR1 is LNHDA and CDR2 SQIVND (reference sequence). Trimming left V 7 bases short and J 3 bases short, with 15 bases between. The CDR3 contains 14 residues.